Shown below are 8 T cell receptor beta chains from a single sample sequenced in a study of CD8+CD57+ T cells in acquired aplastic anemia. CDR3 and TCR beta VDJ profiling relied on a genomic DNA template. MiXCR, run by TCRdb on the reads, gives a single entry per CDR3 protein. Of about 210,000 distinct CDR3 sequences in the sample, roughly 35% are singletons; the top ten hold 0.95% to 1.2%. The sample consisted of sorted CD4+, CD8+, or CD8+CD57+ T cells (not recorded which) from PBMCs. The receptors originated from a human donor in good health, serving as a control.

This clonotype showed up just a few times. The chain has TRBV7-2 and TRBJ2-1; the D gene is possibly TRBD2 (5 bases). CDR3 length equals 13 residues. In germline, CDR1 is SGHTA, CDR2 FQGNSA. V was cut by 5 bases and J by 5 bases, with 10 bases left in between. The CDR3: CASSRMRDNEQFF. In DNA form, the CDR3 reads TGTGCCAGCAGCCGAATGCGGGACAATGAGCAGTTCTTC.

Written as DNA, the CDR3 is TGCAGTGCTAGAGATCAGGGCAGGGAGTTAGGGGCCAACGTCCTGACTTTC. Translated: CSARDQGRELGANVLTF. V usage is TRBV20-1 and J usage is TRBJ2-6; possibly TRBD1 or TRBD2 for D (5 bases each). CDR1 and CDR2 from the germline V gene are DFQATT and SNEGSKA (reference sequence). The ends were cut back, 0 bases at V and 4 bases at J, with 16 bases in the middle. This CDR3 region has 17 residues.

Comment on this clonotype: This may be a read error, as it is one base from a much larger clone. The chain recombines TRBV9 with TRBJ2-1; no definite D call. This CDR3 comprises 13 residues. The germline gives CDR1 SGDLS, CDR2 YYNGEE. Written as DNA, the CDR3 is TGTGCCAGCAGCGTAGGAACAGACAATGATCAGTTCTTC. This sequence encodes CASSVGTDNDQFF. Full variable domain (remainder filled in from reference TRBV9 and TRBJ2-1): DSGVTQTPKHLITATGQRVTLRCSPRSGDLSVYWYQQSLDQGLQFLIQYYNGEERAKGNILERFSAQQFPDLHSELNLSSLELGDSALYFCASSVGTDNDQFFGPGTRLTVL.

In its sample, this clonotype was seen a few times. This chain links TRBV5-1 with TRBJ1-1, with 7 nucleotides matching TRBD1. V lost 0 bases to trimming and J lost 7 bases; unmatched junction nucleotides: 9. CDR1 and CDR2 from the germline V gene are SGHRS and YFSETQ. The CDR3 runs to 15 residues. The CDR3 sequence is CASSLAQGVLGEAFF. The CDR3 coding sequence is TGCGCCAGCAGCTTGGCCCAGGGGGTATTGGGTGAAGCTTTCTTT.

As for this clonotype: A much larger clonotype is one base distant, so this may be a read error. This sequence joins TRBV11-2 and TRBJ1-1, with D maybe TRBD1 (5 bases). Germline lookup yields CDR1 SGHAT and CDR2 FQNNGV. There are 12 residues in the CDR3. CDR3 nucleotides: TGTGCCGGCAGCTTAGACGGGACGAAAGCTTTCTTT. This encodes CAGSLDGTKAFF.

With regard to this clonotype: Possible read error: a much larger clone is one base away. The chain links TRBV20-1 to TRBJ1-1; no clear D gene. This CDR3 region has 11 residues. The V gene's germline CDR1 is DFQATT and CDR2 SNEGSKA (reference sequence). In nucleotides, the CDR3 is TGCAGTGGGGTTTTGGGCGCTGAAACTTTCTTT. Translating gives CSGVLGAETFF.

As to this clonotype: A much larger clonotype is one base distant, so this may be a read error. The rearrangement joins TRBV20-1 to TRBJ1-2; 9 bases line up with TRBD1. J lost 2 bases, V lost 3 bases, and 4 bases had no gene match. The CDR3 is 14 amino acids. Germline CDR1 reads DFQATT; CDR2 reads SNEGSKA (reference sequence). The CDR3 bases are TGCAGTGCTAGGGTTGGGACAGGGAACTATGGCTACACCTTC. Translated: CSARVGTGNYGYTF.

The sample holds many counts of this clonotype. The gene calls are TRBV10-1 and TRBJ2-3; 10 bases are shared with TRBD2. The J segment lost 4 bases and the V segment lost 0 bases, leaving 10 bases of the junction unmatched. The CDR3 runs 18 residues. Germline lookup yields CDR1 WNHNN and CDR2 SYGVQD (reference sequence). The chain's CDR3 is CASSESNRLAGDADTQYF. CDR3 DNA: TGCGCCAGCAGTGAGTCGAATCGTCTAGCGGGAGACGCAGATACGCAGTATTTT.